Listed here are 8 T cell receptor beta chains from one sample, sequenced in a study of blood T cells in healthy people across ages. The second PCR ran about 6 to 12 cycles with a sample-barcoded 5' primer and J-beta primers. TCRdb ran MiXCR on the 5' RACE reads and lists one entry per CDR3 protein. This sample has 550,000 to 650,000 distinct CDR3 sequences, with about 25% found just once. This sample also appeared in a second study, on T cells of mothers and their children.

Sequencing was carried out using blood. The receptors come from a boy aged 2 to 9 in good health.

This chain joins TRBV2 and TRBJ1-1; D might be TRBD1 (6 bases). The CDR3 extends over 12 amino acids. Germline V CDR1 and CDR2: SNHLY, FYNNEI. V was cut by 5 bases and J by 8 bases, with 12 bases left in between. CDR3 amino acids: CASSPGGAEAFF. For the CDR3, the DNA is TGTGCCAGCAGTCCTGGGGGCGCAGAAGCTTTCTTT.

CDR3 DNA sequence: TGTGCCAGCAGTTACTCGACTGGGGGGCTGGATGGCTACACCTTC. Its translation is CASSYSTGGLDGYTF. The genes are TRBV6-5 and TRBJ1-2; D possibly corresponds to TRBD1 (6 bases). Per the germline V gene, CDR1 is MNHEY and CDR2 is SVGAGI. The V gene lost 0 bases and the J gene lost 6 bases, with 14 bases spanning the gap. This CDR3 is 15 amino acids long.

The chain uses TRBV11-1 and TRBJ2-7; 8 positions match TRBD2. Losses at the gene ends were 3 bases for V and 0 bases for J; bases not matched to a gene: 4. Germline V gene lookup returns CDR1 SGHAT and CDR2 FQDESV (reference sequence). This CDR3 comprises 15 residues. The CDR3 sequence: CASSLPAGASYEQYF. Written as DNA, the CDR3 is TGTGCCAGCAGCTTGCCAGCGGGAGCCTCCTACGAGCAGTACTTC.

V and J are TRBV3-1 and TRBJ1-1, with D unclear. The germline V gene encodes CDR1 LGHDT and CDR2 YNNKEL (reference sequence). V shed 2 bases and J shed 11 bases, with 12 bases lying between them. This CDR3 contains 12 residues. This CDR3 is CASSQLMGEAFF. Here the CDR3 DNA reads TGTGCCAGCAGCCAACTTATGGGAGAGGCTTTCTTT.

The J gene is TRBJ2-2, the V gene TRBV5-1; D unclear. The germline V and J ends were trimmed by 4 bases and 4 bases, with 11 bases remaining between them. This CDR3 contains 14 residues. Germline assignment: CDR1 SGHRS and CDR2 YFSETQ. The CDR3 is CASSLNWGTGELFF. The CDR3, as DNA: TGCGCCAGCAGCCTCAACTGGGGCACCGGGGAGCTGTTTTTT.

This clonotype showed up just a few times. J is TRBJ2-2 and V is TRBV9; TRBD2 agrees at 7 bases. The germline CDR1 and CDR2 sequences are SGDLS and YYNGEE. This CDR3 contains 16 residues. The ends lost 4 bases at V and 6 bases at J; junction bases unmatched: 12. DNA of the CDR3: TGTGCCAGCAGCCCCTACCCCCTACGGGGGGCCGGGGAGCTGTTTTTT. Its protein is CASSPYPLRGAGELFF.

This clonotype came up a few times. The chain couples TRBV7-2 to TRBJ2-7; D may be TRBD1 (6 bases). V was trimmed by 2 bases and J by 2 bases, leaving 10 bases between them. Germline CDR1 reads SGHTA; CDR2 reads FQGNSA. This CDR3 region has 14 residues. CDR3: CASSLTGQPYEQYF. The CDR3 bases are TGTGCCAGCAGCTTAACCGGACAGCCCTACGAGCAGTACTTC.

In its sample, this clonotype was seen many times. The CDR3 nucleotides are TGTGCCACCAGCAGTACTCAGGGGGCCCCCCTATACACCTTC. Encoded protein: CATSSTQGAPLYTF. The V gene is TRBV15, the J gene TRBJ1-2, with 8 bases fitting TRBD1. The CDR3 sequence is 14 residues long. Germline-derived CDR1 and CDR2 are LNHNV and YYDKDF (reference sequence). With 3 bases clipped from V and 11 bases from J, the junction kept 11 bases outside the gene matches.